The rows below give T cell receptor beta chains drawn from one sample of a study of CD8 T cells in ankylosing spondylitis. TCRdb used MiXCR to reprocess the 5' RACE reads, holding one entry per CDR3 protein. This sample has 380,000 or so distinct CDR3 sequences; 20% to 25% occur once, and the top ten carry approximately 14%. Specimen: blood, either unsorted or a sorted T cell fraction (not recorded which). The receptors were sampled from a male donor with ankylosing spondylitis or in good health (not recorded which). CDR3s include the opening cysteine and the closing phenylalanine or tryptophan. The D gene is left open where the match is weak. Where a row states a size, it is once, few, many or the class of an expanded clone; other rows omit it.

TRBJ1-4	.	TRBV28	.	TGTGCCAGCACCCTCCACGCAACTAATGAAAAACTGTTTTTT	CASTLHATNEKLFF
TRBJ2-1	.	TRBV29-1	many	TGCAGCGTTGAAGGACTGTCGGGAGAGCAGTTCTTC	CSVEGLSGEQFF
TRBJ2-1	TRBD2	TRBV20-1	.	TGCAGTGCTAGAGATCTGGCCGGACTAGCGGGGCTTTTGGGTGAGCAGTTCTTC	CSARDLAGLAGLLGEQFF
TRBJ1-2	.	TRBV20-1	many	TGCAGTGCTGGAATCGGGGTCGGCAACTATGGCTACACCTTC	CSAGIGVGNYGYTF
TRBJ2-4	.	TRBV15	.	TGTGCCACCAGCAGACCACTGGACAGCTTAGCCAAAAACATTCAGTACTTC	CATSRPLDSLAKNIQYF
TRBJ2-3	.	TRBV20-1	few	TGCAGTGGAAGGTATCCGCAGTATTTT	CSGRYPQYF
TRBJ2-3	.	TRBV29-1	.	TGCAGCGTTTTTGGTTCGCCGGTGATTAGCACAGATACGCAGTATTTT	CSVFGSPVISTDTQYF
TRBJ2-2	.	TRBV7-2	.	TGTGCCAGCAGCTCCGATACAGGGCTTCTTAGTACCGGGGAGCTGTTTTTT	CASSSDTGLLSTGELFF
TRBJ2-1	TRBD1	TRBV7-9	few	TGTGCCAGCAGCCCCAGGGACAGGGTCGGGGGCAATGAGCAGTTCTTC	CASSPRDRVGGNEQFF
TRBJ2-7	TRBD1	TRBV27	few	TGTGCCAGCAGGACAGGGGTCCCCTACGAGCAGTACTTC	CASRTGVPYEQYF
TRBJ2-7	TRBD1	TRBV6-2/TRBV6-3	.	TGTGCCAGCAGCTCCGACAGGGCCAAAGGATCCTACGAGCAGTACTTC	CASSSDRAKGSYEQYF
TRBJ2-1	TRBD2	TRBV12-3/TRBV12-4	many	TGTGCCAGCAGCCGAGCTGGGGGACTAGCGTACAATGAGCAGTTCTTC	CASSRAGGLAYNEQFF
TRBJ1-2	.	TRBV12-3/TRBV12-4	.	TGTGCCAGCAGTATCGGGGGGGGCTGGGGCTACACCTTC	CASSIGGGWGYTF
TRBJ2-1	TRBD2	TRBV7-9	.	TGTGCCAGCAGGGGTAGCGGGGGAAATGAGCAGTTCTTC	CASRGSGGNEQFF
TRBJ2-1	TRBD1	TRBV20-1	.	TGCAGTGCTAGAGAGGTCGGGACAGGCAATGAGCAGTTCTTC	CSAREVGTGNEQFF
TRBJ2-1	.	TRBV30	.	TGTGCCTGGAGTGTACATTGGGATGAGCAGTTCTTC	CAWSVHWDEQFF
TRBJ1-1	.	TRBV4-2	few	TGTGCCAGCAGCCAGGGGTACGGGGAGACTGAAGCTTTCTTT	CASSQGYGETEAFF
TRBJ2-3	.	TRBV12-3/TRBV12-4	.	TGTGCCAGCAGTTTCGGGGCGGGGGCGATCACAGATACGCAGTATTTT	CASSFGAGAITDTQYF
TRBJ2-1	TRBD2	TRBV20-1	.	TGCAGTGCTAGCCCTAGCGGGGGGGCTATTGAGCAGTTCTTC	CSASPSGGAIEQFF
TRBJ2-7	TRBD1	TRBV20-1	.	TGCAGTGCTAGAGGGGACAGGGCCTACGAGCAGTACTTC	CSARGDRAYEQYF
TRBJ2-7	.	TRBV12-3/TRBV12-4	.	TGTGCCAGCAGTCCCCGACGCGAGCAGTACTTC	CASSPRREQYF
TRBJ1-1	TRBD1	TRBV7-9	.	TGTGCCAGCCGACCGGGACAGGGGGCTTTCACTGAAGCTTTCTTT	CASRPGQGAFTEAFF
TRBJ2-2	TRBD1	TRBV27	.	TGTGCCACCTGGGACAGGGGTTCCCCCGGGGAGCTGTTTTTT	CATWDRGSPGELFF
TRBJ1-6	TRBD1	TRBV4-1	.	TGCGCCAGCAGCCAGCACAGGGGGAACAAATATAATTCACCCCTCCACTTT	CASSQHRGNKYNSPLHF
TRBJ2-6	.	TRBV10-3	few	TGTGCCATCAGTGACATTGTGGGAGTACCCGGGGCCAACGTCCTGACTTTC	CAISDIVGVPGANVLTF
TRBJ2-5	.	TRBV7-8	.	TGTGCCAGCAGCCCGCAACAGGGAACTCTTTCGGAGACCCAGTACTTC	CASSPQQGTLSETQYF
TRBJ2-4	.	TRBV7-6	.	TGTGCCAGCAGCCGCGGTCCGGTAGCCAAAAACATTCAGTACTTC	CASSRGPVAKNIQYF
TRBJ2-2	.	TRBV6-5	.	TGTGCCAGCAGTTACTCGATAGGGGGGGCCAACACCGGGGAGCTGTTTTTT	CASSYSIGGANTGELFF
TRBJ2-3	.	TRBV7-8	.	TGTGCCAGCAGCTCCAAGGGAGTAGCGGCTACGCAGTATTTT	CASSSKGVAATQYF
TRBJ2-3	TRBD2	TRBV12-3/TRBV12-4	.	TGTGCCAGCACCGACGAGTCTAGCGGACGCACAGATACGCAGTATTTT	CASTDESSGRTDTQYF
TRBJ2-1	.	TRBV19	few	TGTGCCAGTAGTATAGATCTAGGGGGCAATGAGCAGTTCTTC	CASSIDLGGNEQFF
TRBJ2-1	TRBD2	TRBV6-4	many	TGTGCCAGCAGCGCGCTAGCGGGGGAGTACAATGAGCAGTTCTTC	CASSALAGEYNEQFF
TRBJ2-7	.	TRBV7-9	.	TGTGCCAGCAGCCCTCCTCCCCCGGGGTTCTCCTACGAGCAGTACTTC	CASSPPPPGFSYEQYF
TRBJ2-7	.	TRBV5-5	few	TGTGCCAGCAGCCCATACGGAGGGAGCTCCTACGAGCAGTACTTC	CASSPYGGSSYEQYF
TRBJ2-2	.	TRBV10-3	.	TGTGCCATCAGGATGGGGGAGAACACCGGGGAGCTGTTTTTT	CAIRMGENTGELFF
TRBJ2-2	TRBD2	TRBV29-1	few	TGCAGCGTACCCGCTTCGGGGGGTACCGGGGAGCTGTTTTTT	CSVPASGGTGELFF
TRBJ2-2	TRBD1	TRBV4-1	many	TGCGCCAGCAGCCAAGGGGACAGGGGGCCCGGGGAGCTGTTTTTT	CASSQGDRGPGELFF
TRBJ2-2	.	TRBV12-3/TRBV12-4	few	TGTGCCAGCAGTTTAGGCCTGGGGGTAGCCGGGGAGCTGTTTTTT	CASSLGLGVAGELFF
TRBJ2-1	.	TRBV7-6	.	TGTGCCAGCACCCACGTCCGGGGCTTAACCCAATCGGTTTACAATGAGCAGTTCTTC	CASTHVRGLTQSVYNEQFF
TRBJ2-7	TRBD2	TRBV25-1	.	TGTGCCAGCAGTGAACGGGAGGGGAGGAAGGGGGAGCAGTACTTC	CASSEREGRKGEQYF